This paragraph covers one T cell receptor (beta chain) sequence. The repertoire was sequenced with immunoSEQ multiplex PCR; TCRdb's copy has only in-frame clones and lacks some. The profile shows 170,000 or so clones, 75% to 90% of them singletons. This entry comes from a study of blood T cell repertoires in COVID-19. Looking at the study overall: Italy, Spain and the United States were the sources of the convalescent and acute COVID-19 samples. Sample material is recorded as cDNA or gDNA derived from T cells, B-cell-depleted T cells, or PBMCs.

The CDR3 is made up of 15 amino acids. The V and J ends lost 2 bases and 3 bases respectively, with 13 bases between them. Germline V gene data show CDR1 as LNHDA and CDR2 as SQIVND (reference sequence). The sample was peripheral blood. The chain uses TRBV19 and TRBJ1-1; D is ambiguous. The source of this sequence is a woman aged 55 to 70 with acute or convalescent COVID-19. CDR3 protein: CASSIWSPRDTEAFF. The CDR3 DNA follows: TGTGCCAGTAGTATATGGTCACCGAGAGACACTGAAGCTTTCTTT.